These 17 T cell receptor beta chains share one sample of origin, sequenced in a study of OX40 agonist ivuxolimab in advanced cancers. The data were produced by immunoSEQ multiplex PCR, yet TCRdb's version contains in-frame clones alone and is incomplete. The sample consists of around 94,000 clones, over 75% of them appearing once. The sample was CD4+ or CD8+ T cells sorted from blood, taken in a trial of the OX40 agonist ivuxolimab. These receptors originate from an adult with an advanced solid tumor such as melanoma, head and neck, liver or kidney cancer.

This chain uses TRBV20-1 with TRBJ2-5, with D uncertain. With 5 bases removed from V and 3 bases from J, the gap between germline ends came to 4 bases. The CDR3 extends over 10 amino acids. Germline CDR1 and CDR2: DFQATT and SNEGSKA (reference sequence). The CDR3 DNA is TGCAGTGCTGTTAAAGAGACCCAGTACTTC. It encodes CSAVKETQYF.

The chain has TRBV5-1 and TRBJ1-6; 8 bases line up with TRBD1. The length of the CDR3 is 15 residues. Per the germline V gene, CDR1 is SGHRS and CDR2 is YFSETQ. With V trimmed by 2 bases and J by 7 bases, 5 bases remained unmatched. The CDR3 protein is CASSFRTGQNSPLHF. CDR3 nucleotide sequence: TGCGCCAGCAGCTTCCGGACAGGGCAGAATTCACCCCTCCACTTT. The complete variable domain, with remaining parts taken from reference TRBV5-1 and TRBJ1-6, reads KAGVTQTPRYLIKTRGQQVTLSCSPISGHRSVSWYQQTPGQGLQFLFEYFSETQRNKGNFPGRFSGRQFSNSRSEMNVSTLELGDSALYLCASSFRTGQNSPLHFGNGTRLTVT.

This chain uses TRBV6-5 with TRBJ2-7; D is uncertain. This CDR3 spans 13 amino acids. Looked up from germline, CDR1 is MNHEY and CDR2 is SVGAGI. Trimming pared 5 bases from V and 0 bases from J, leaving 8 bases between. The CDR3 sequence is CASSDSPSYEQYF. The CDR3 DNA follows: TGTGCCAGCAGTGATTCCCCCTCCTACGAGCAGTACTTC.

The CDR3 region is CASSRMPPAGALTGELFF. Here the CDR3 DNA reads TGTGCCAGCAGTCGTATGCCCCCAGCGGGGGCCCTCACCGGGGAGCTGTTTTTT. The chain carries TRBV9 and TRBJ2-2, with TRBD2 identical over 8 bases. The V segment lost 5 bases and the J segment 4 bases; nucleotides outside the gene matches: 16. Germline values: CDR1 SGDLS, CDR2 YYNGEE. The CDR3 is 18 residues long.

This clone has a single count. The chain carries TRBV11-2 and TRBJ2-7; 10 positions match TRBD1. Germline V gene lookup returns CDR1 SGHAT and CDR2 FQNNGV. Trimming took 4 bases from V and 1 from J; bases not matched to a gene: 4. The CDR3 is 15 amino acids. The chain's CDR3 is CASSSGTGASYEQYF. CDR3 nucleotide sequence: TGTGCCAGCAGCTCAGGGACAGGGGCGTCCTACGAGCAGTACTTC. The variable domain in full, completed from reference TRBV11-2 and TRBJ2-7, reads EAGVAQSPRYKIIEKRQSVAFWCNPISGHATLYWYQQILGQGPKLLIQFQNNGVVDDSQLPKDRFSAERLKGVDSTLKIQPAKLEDSAVYLCASSSGTGASYEQYFGPGTRLTVT.

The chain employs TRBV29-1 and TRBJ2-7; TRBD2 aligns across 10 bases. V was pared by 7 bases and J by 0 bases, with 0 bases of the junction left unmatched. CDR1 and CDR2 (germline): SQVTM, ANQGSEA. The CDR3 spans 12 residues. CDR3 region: CSGTSGSYEQYF. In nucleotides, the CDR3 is TGCAGCGGGACTAGCGGCTCCTACGAGCAGTACTTC.

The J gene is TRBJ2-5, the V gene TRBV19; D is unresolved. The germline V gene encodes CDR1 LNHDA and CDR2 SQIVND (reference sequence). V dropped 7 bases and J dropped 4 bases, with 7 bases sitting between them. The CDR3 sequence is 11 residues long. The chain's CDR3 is CASKSGETQYF. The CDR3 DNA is TGTGCCAGTAAGAGTGGAGAGACCCAGTACTTC.

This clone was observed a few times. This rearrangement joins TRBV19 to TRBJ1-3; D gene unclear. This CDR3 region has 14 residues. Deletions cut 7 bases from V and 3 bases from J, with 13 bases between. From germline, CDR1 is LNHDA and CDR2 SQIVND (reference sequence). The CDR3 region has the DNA TGTGCCAGTACTCAGGTTATGTTTGGAAACACCATATATTTT. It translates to CASTQVMFGNTIYF.

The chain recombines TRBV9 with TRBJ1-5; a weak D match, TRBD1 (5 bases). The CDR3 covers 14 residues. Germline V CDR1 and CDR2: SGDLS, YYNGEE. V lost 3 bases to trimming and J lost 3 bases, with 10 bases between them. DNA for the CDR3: TGTGCCAGCAGCGAGGGACCGACCAATCAGCCCCAGCATTTT. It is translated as CASSEGPTNQPQHF.

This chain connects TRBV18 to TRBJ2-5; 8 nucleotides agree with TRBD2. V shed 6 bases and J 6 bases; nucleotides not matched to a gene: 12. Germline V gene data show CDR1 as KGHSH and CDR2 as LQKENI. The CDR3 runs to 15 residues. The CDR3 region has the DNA TGTGCCAGCTCCAACAGCCGGGGGGGGTCGAAGACCCAGTACTTC. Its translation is CASSNSRGGSKTQYF. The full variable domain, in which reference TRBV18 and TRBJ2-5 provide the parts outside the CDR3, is NAGVMQNPRHLVRRRGQEARLRCSPMKGHSHVYWYRQLPEEGLKFMVYLQKENIIDESGMPKERFSAEFPKEGPSILRIQQVVRGDSAAYFCASSNSRGGSKTQYFGPGTRLLVL.

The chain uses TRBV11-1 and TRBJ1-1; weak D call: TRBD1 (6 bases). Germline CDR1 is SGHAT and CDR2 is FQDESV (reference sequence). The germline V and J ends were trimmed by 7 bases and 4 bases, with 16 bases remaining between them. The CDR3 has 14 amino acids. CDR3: CASTWRGGSTEAFF. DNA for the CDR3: TGTGCCAGCACCTGGCGGGGGGGCAGCACTGAAGCTTTCTTT.

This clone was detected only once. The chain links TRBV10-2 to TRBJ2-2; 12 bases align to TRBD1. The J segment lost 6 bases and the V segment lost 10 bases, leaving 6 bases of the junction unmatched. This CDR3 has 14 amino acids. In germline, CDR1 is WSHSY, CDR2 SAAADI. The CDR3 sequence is CATGDRGLSGELFF. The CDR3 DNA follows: TGCGCCACCGGGGACAGGGGGCTATCCGGGGAGCTGTTTTTT.

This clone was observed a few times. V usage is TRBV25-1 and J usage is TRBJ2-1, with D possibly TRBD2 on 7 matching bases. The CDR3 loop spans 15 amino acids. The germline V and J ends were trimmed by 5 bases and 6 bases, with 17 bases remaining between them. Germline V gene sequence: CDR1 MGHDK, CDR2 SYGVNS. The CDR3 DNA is TGTGCCAGCAGTATAGGGGGGGACGGTATCAATGAGCAGTTCTTC. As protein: CASSIGGDGINEQFF.

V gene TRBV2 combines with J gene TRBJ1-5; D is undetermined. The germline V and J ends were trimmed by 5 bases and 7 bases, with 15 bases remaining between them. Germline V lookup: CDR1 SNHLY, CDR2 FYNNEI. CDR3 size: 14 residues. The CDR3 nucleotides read TGTGCCAGCAGTCCCCCCCCGAACAGACAGCCCCAGCATTTT. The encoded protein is CASSPPPNRQPQHF.

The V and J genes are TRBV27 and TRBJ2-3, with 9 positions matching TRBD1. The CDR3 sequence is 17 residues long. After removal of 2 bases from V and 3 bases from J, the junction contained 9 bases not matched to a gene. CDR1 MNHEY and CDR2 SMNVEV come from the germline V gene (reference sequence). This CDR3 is CASSLVPTGGLTDTQYF. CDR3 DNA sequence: TGTGCCAGCAGTTTAGTACCAACAGGGGGCCTGACAGATACGCAGTATTTT.

Here the CDR3 DNA reads TGTGCCAGCAGGCTGACAGGGGGCAGCCAGCCCCAGCATTTT. Translation: CASRLTGGSQPQHF. The chain employs TRBV6-5 and TRBJ1-5, with 10 bases matching TRBD1. J lost 7 bases, V lost 6 bases, and 6 bases had no gene match. CDR1 MNHEY and CDR2 SVGAGI come from the germline V gene. The CDR3 runs to 14 residues.

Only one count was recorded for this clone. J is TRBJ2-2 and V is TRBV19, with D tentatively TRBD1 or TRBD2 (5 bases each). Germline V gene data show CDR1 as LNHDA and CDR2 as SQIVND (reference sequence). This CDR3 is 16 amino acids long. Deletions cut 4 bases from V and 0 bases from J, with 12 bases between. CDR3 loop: CASSTLGPPNTGELFF. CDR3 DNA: TGTGCCAGTAGTACCTTGGGACCGCCGAACACCGGGGAGCTGTTTTTT. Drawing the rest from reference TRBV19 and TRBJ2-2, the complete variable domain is DGGITQSPKYLFRKEGQNVTLSCEQNLNHDAMYWYRQDPGQGLRLIYYSQIVNDFQKGDIAEGYSVSREKKESFPLTVTSAQKNPTAFYLCASSTLGPPNTGELFFGEGSRLTVL.